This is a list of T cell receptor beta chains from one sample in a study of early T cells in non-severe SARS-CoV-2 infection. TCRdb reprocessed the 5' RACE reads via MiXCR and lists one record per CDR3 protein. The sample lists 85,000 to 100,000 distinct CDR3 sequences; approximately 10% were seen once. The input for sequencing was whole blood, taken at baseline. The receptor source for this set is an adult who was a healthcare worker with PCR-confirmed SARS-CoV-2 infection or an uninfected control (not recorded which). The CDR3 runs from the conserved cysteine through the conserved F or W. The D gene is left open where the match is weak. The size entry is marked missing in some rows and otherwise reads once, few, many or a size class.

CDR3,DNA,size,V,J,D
CASSPIEGQGFNEQFF,TGTGCCAGCAGCCCAATTGAGGGACAGGGGTTCAATGAGCAGTTCTTC,.,TRBV3-1,TRBJ2-1,TRBD1
CASTSPRDRGQSTQYF,TGTGCCAGTACTTCGCCCCGGGACAGGGGGCAGAGTACGCAGTATTTT,few,TRBV19,TRBJ2-3,TRBD1
CASSPSGLDAEQYF,TGTGCCAGCAGTCCCTCCGGACTAGATGCCGAGCAGTACTTC,few,TRBV12-3/TRBV12-4,TRBJ2-7,TRBD2
CASSFRTGDGGANVLTF,TGCGCCAGCAGCTTCCGGACAGGGGATGGTGGGGCCAACGTCCTGACTTTC,many,TRBV5-1,TRBJ2-6,TRBD1
CASSLTGGMYTNEKLFF,TGTGCCAGCAGCCTTACAGGGGGGATGTACACTAATGAAAAACTGTTTTTT,many,TRBV7-9,TRBJ1-4,TRBD1
CSVEGEGHEQYF,TGCAGCGTTGAAGGAGAGGGCCACGAGCAGTACTTC,.,TRBV29-1,TRBJ2-7,.
CASSYLAGGETQYF,TGTGCCAGCAGTTATCTAGCGGGAGGGGAGACCCAGTACTTC,few,TRBV6-2/TRBV6-3,TRBJ2-5,TRBD2
CAWSEISGRVRETQYF,TGTGCCTGGAGTGAAATTAGCGGGAGGGTTAGGGAGACCCAGTACTTC,.,TRBV30,TRBJ2-5,TRBD2
CASSYRGRTGELFF,TGTGCCAGCAGCTATAGGGGGCGCACCGGGGAGCTGTTTTTT,.,TRBV5-4,TRBJ2-2,TRBD1
CASGGVETQYF,TGTGCCAGCGGGGGAGTGGAGACCCAGTACTTC,many,TRBV28,TRBJ2-5,.
CSARDRLAGVGEQFF,TGCAGTGCTAGAGATAGACTAGCGGGAGTGGGTGAGCAGTTCTTC,.,TRBV20-1,TRBJ2-1,TRBD2
CASSFTSGGSNEQFF,TGTGCCAGCAGTTTTACTAGCGGGGGCTCAAATGAGCAGTTCTTC,few,TRBV12-3/TRBV12-4,TRBJ2-1,TRBD2
CASSQYRGYGYTF,TGTGCCAGCAGCCAATACAGGGGCTATGGCTACACCTTC,few,TRBV4-2,TRBJ1-2,TRBD1
CASTSQGADTEAFF,TGTGCCAGCACCTCACAGGGGGCGGACACTGAAGCTTTCTTT,.,TRBV6-6,TRBJ1-1,TRBD1
CSARVHTLGEQYF,TGCAGTGCTAGAGTTCATACCCTGGGGGAGCAGTACTTC,few,TRBV20-1,TRBJ2-7,.
CASSSRRGQNIQYF,TGTGCCAGTTCATCCCGGAGGGGCCAAAACATTCAGTACTTC,many,TRBV12-3/TRBV12-4,TRBJ2-4,.
CASSLRGQSSYEQYF,TGTGCCAGCAGCCTGCGGGGACAGTCCTCCTACGAGCAGTACTTC,few,TRBV5-5,TRBJ2-7,.
CSVEPGLADFTDTQYF,TGCAGCGTTGAGCCAGGACTAGCGGATTTCACAGATACGCAGTATTTT,many,TRBV29-1,TRBJ2-3,TRBD2
CASSLAQGSNEKLFF,TGTGCCAGCAGCTTAGCGCAGGGGTCAAATGAAAAACTGTTTTTT,.,TRBV7-9,TRBJ1-4,.
CASSFLRDRIVLTF,TGTGCCAGCAGTTTCCTCCGGGACAGAATCGTCCTGACTTTC,.,TRBV27,TRBJ2-6,TRBD1
CASSFRTGAYEQYF,TGTGCCAGCAGCTTTCGGACAGGCGCCTACGAGCAGTACTTC,few,TRBV11-2,TRBJ2-7,TRBD1
CASSYSWVPNSGNTIYF,TGTGCCAGCAGTTACTCGTGGGTCCCAAACTCTGGAAACACCATATATTTT,few,TRBV6-5,TRBJ1-3,.
CASSLDLGEQYF,TGTGCCAGCAGCTTAGATTTGGGCGAGCAGTACTTC,few,TRBV7-9,TRBJ2-7,.
CASSRGLAENTDTQYF,TGTGCCAGCAGCCGCGGACTAGCGGAGAACACAGATACGCAGTATTTT,few,TRBV7-9,TRBJ2-3,TRBD2
CAARGAGANVLTF,TGTGCCGCCCGGGGAGCGGGGGCCAACGTCCTGACTTTC,.,TRBV6-6,TRBJ2-6,.
CASSRTSGRPYEQYF,TGTGCCAGCAGCCGGACTAGCGGGAGACCCTACGAGCAGTACTTC,.,TRBV13,TRBJ2-7,TRBD2
CASSLLPQNTGELFF,TGTGCCAGCAGCTTGCTACCGCAGAACACCGGGGAGCTGTTTTTT,.,TRBV5-6,TRBJ2-2,.
CASSPRLEPEAFF,TGTGCCAGCAGTCCCCGGCTCGAGCCTGAAGCTTTCTTT,.,TRBV12-3/TRBV12-4,TRBJ1-1,.
CASTPSRATEAFF,TGCGCCAGCACTCCAAGCAGGGCCACTGAAGCTTTCTTT,.,TRBV10-1,TRBJ1-1,.
CASSDSISGEQFF,TGTGCCAGCAGTGACTCGATAAGTGGCGAGCAGTTCTTC,many,TRBV6-4,TRBJ2-1,.
CASSRPGQGVEATNEKLFF,TGTGCCAGCAGCCGACCGGGACAGGGGGTTGAAGCAACTAATGAAAAACTGTTTTTT,.,TRBV6-1,TRBJ1-4,TRBD1
CASSQDETGGNEQFF,TGTGCCAGCAGCCAAGACGAGACAGGGGGCAATGAGCAGTTCTTC,many,TRBV4-2,TRBJ2-1,TRBD1
CASSQGLAGVDTQYF,TGTGCCAGCAGCCAAGGACTAGCGGGAGTAGATACGCAGTATTTT,many,TRBV11-2,TRBJ2-3,TRBD2
CASSQGIQSSTDTQYF,TGTGCCAGCAGCCAAGGGATTCAATCCAGCACAGATACGCAGTATTTT,.,TRBV3-1,TRBJ2-3,.
CATSRGSGGVNEQYF,TGTGCCACCAGCAGAGGGTCTGGCGGGGTTAACGAGCAGTACTTC,few,TRBV15,TRBJ2-7,.
CASSLTGTEAFF,TGTGCCAGCAGCTTAACCGGGACTGAAGCTTTCTTT,few,TRBV5-6,TRBJ1-1,.
CASSSPWTGSPGELFF,TGTGCCAGCAGTTCACCCTGGACAGGGTCCCCCGGGGAGCTGTTTTTT,many,TRBV28,TRBJ2-2,TRBD1
CASSLEEFRVFYGRDTEAFF,TGTGCCAGCAGCTTGGAGGAGTTCAGGGTCTTTTACGGGCGAGACACTGAAGCTTTCTTT,.,TRBV5-8,TRBJ1-1,.
CASSYSNLRLQGATEAFF,TGTGCCAGCAGTTACTCGAATCTTCGTCTCCAGGGGGCCACTGAAGCTTTCTTT,.,TRBV6-6,TRBJ1-1,TRBD1
CASSLVPSGNREQYF,TGTGCCAGCAGCTTAGTTCCTAGCGGGAACCGCGAGCAGTACTTC,many,TRBV7-6,TRBJ2-7,TRBD2
CASSSIVTGSPYEQYF,TGTGCCAGCAGTTCCATTGTTACGGGGAGTCCCTACGAGCAGTACTTC,few,TRBV27,TRBJ2-7,.
CASSTKGQVYNEQFF,TGTGCCAGCAGCACAAAGGGACAGGTATACAATGAGCAGTTCTTC,.,TRBV7-8,TRBJ2-1,TRBD1
CAISESAGTYNEQFF,TGTGCCATCAGTGAGTCGGCGGGTACTTACAATGAGCAGTTCTTC,many,TRBV10-3,TRBJ2-1,.
CASSLSGPDTQYF,TGTGCCAGCAGCTTGAGCGGGCCAGATACGCAGTATTTT,few,TRBV7-2,TRBJ2-3,.
CASSEQGSSYEQYF,TGTGCCAGCAGTGAGCAGGGGAGTTCCTACGAGCAGTACTTC,.,TRBV7-9,TRBJ2-7,.
CASSLMTGGGEKLFF,TGTGCCAGCAGCTTAATGACAGGGGGCGGTGAAAAACTGTTTTTT,many,TRBV7-9,TRBJ1-4,TRBD1
CASSQEPPTPGNAGDRNTIYF,TGCGCCAGCAGCCAAGAACCCCCGACACCGGGAAACGCCGGGGATCGGAACACCATATATTTT,few,TRBV4-1,TRBJ1-3,.
CASSYSRNSYEQYF,TGTGCCAGCAGTTATTCCCGGAACTCCTACGAGCAGTACTTC,.,TRBV6-2/TRBV6-3,TRBJ2-7,.
CSVADPTEAFF,TGCAGCGTAGCCGATCCCACTGAAGCCTTCTTT,.,TRBV29-1,TRBJ1-1,.
CASSPLGGRGGTEAFF,TGCGCCAGCAGCCCACTGGGGGGGCGAGGGGGCACTGAAGCTTTCTTT,few,TRBV5-1,TRBJ1-1,.
CAGSWDSNYEQYF,TGTGCCGGCAGCTGGGACAGCAACTACGAGCAGTACTTC,.,TRBV3-1,TRBJ2-7,TRBD1
CASSSYPTRGETQYF,TGTGCCAGCAGCTCGTATCCTACTAGGGGAGAGACCCAGTACTTC,many,TRBV5-5,TRBJ2-5,.
CASGQPGQGAIEAFF,TGTGCTAGTGGTCAACCGGGACAGGGGGCGATTGAAGCTTTCTTT,few,TRBV12-5,TRBJ1-1,TRBD1
CSARTSGGESTDTQYF,TGCAGTGCGCGGACTAGCGGGGGGGAGAGCACAGATACGCAGTATTTT,.,TRBV20-1,TRBJ2-3,TRBD2
CASSEGPSGTSSYNEQFF,TGTGCCAGCAGCGAGGGACCTAGCGGGACCAGCTCCTACAATGAGCAGTTCTTC,many,TRBV5-5,TRBJ2-1,TRBD2
CASSAGWSSEAFF,TGCGCCAGCAGCGCGGGCTGGAGCTCTGAAGCTTTCTTT,many,TRBV5-1,TRBJ1-1,.
CAWSRAGDGANVLTF,TGTGCCTGGAGTAGGGCGGGAGACGGGGCCAACGTCCTGACTTTC,many,TRBV30,TRBJ2-6,TRBD2
CASSSPSPSPGGYNEQFF,TGTGCCAGCAGTTCCCCCTCGCCGTCGCCTGGAGGGTACAATGAGCAGTTCTTC,many,TRBV6-2/TRBV6-3,TRBJ2-1,.
CASTHNGRNTEAFF,TGTGCCAGCACCCATAACGGGCGGAACACTGAAGCTTTCTTT,.,TRBV7-2,TRBJ1-1,.